Following are 23 T cell receptor beta chains from one sample sequenced in a study of cytomegalovirus exposure and HLA in healthy donors. Primers included in the PCR were 60 Vbeta and 13 Jbeta primers. Assay: immunoSEQ multiplex PCR; the TCRdb copy retains only in-frame clones and omits some. The repertoire holds 91,000 or so clones, with more than 75% as singletons. The sample was PBMCs. These receptors originate from a man aged 25-40 years in good health and CMV-seropositive.

This rearrangement joins TRBV7-9 to TRBJ2-1; D unresolved. V shed 1 base and J shed 0 bases, with 7 bases lying between them. Germline CDR1 reads SEHNR; CDR2 reads FQNEAQ (reference sequence). CDR3 length: 15 amino acids. The DNA of the CDR3 is TGTGCCAGCAGCTTAGGGTCGAGCTCCTACAATGAGCAGTTCTTC. It codes for CASSLGSSSYNEQFF.

V gene TRBV19 combines with J gene TRBJ1-5, with D unresolved. Germline V gene data show CDR1 as LNHDA and CDR2 as SQIVND (reference sequence). The CDR3 spans 14 residues. The V and J ends lost 3 bases and 3 bases respectively, with 9 bases between them. CDR3: CASSMGGFNQPQHF. The CDR3 nucleotides read TGTGCCAGTAGTATGGGAGGGTTCAATCAGCCCCAGCATTTT.

The V and J genes are TRBV30 and TRBJ2-1; 9 nucleotides match TRBD2. V gave up 2 bases and J gave up 4 bases; unmatched junction bases: 6. CDR3 length: 15 amino acids. Germline V gene data show CDR1 as GTSNPN and CDR2 as SVGIG (reference sequence). CDR3 coding DNA: TGTGCCTGGAGTTGGGCTAGCGGGAAGTACAATGAGCAGTTCTTC. This translates into CAWSWASGKYNEQFF.

CDR3 bases: TGTGCCAGCAGTGAGGCTAGCGGGATCCCTCTCGAGCAGTACTTC. It encodes CASSEASGIPLEQYF. J is TRBJ2-7 and V is TRBV6-1; 9 bases are a match to TRBD2. The germline V gene encodes CDR1 MNHNS and CDR2 SASEGT. The CDR3 runs to 15 residues. J was trimmed by 6 bases and V by 3 bases; bases with no gene match: 9.

The chain carries TRBV2 and TRBJ2-1; TRBD2 matches 10 bases. After removal of 8 bases from V and 5 bases from J, the junction contained 6 bases not matched to a gene. In germline, CDR1 is SNHLY, CDR2 FYNNEI. The CDR3 covers 14 residues. The CDR3 here is CASLPTSGDNEQFF. The DNA of the CDR3 is TGTGCCAGCCTCCCTACTAGCGGGGACAATGAGCAGTTCTTC.

This chain links TRBV6-5 with TRBJ2-5, with D tentatively TRBD2 (5 bases). The DNA end favors TRBJ2-7, so the J call may be wrong. Germline lookup yields CDR1 MNHEY and CDR2 SVGAGI. This CDR3 is built from 14 residues. The CDR3 DNA follows: TGTGCCAGCAGTCTAGCCGGTGGGTCCTACGAGCAGTACTTC. As protein: CASSLAGGSYEQYF.

This clone was seen a single time. This rearrangement joins TRBV5-1 to TRBJ1-2; the D gene is possibly TRBD1 (6 bases). The CDR3 runs to 16 residues. V dropped 5 bases and J dropped 2 bases, with 19 bases sitting between them. CDR1 and CDR2 (germline): SGHRS, YFSETQ. The DNA for the CDR3 is TGCGCCAGCAGTTACGGGACACCTCCTAAGAACTATGGCTACACCTTC. The encoded protein is CASSYGTPPKNYGYTF.

The J gene is TRBJ2-3, the V gene TRBV12-5, with D possibly being TRBD1 (5 bases). Germline V gene sequence: CDR1 LGHNT, CDR2 FRNRAP. There are 18 residues in the CDR3. V lost 0 bases to trimming and J lost 2 bases, with 18 bases between them. The CDR3 DNA follows: TGTGCTAGTGGTTTGGTTCCTGATGGGGCCACGATCACAGATACGCAGTATTTT. It encodes CASGLVPDGATITDTQYF.

The gene calls are TRBV19 and TRBJ1-5, with no clear D. CDR1 is LNHDA, CDR2 SQIVND, per germline (reference sequence). The V end lost 1 base, the J end lost 2 bases, and 9 bases lay between the germline ends. The CDR3 extends over 15 amino acids. The CDR3 sequence: CASSIGGLGNQPQHF. Here the CDR3 DNA reads TGTGCCAGTAGTATAGGAGGGCTGGGCAATCAGCCCCAGCATTTT.

The rearrangement uses TRBV30 and TRBJ1-4; 7 bases agree with TRBD1. V was pared by 0 bases and J by 5 bases, with 15 bases of the junction left unmatched. Germline V gives CDR1 GTSNPN, CDR2 SVGIG (reference sequence). There are 18 residues in the CDR3. The chain's CDR3 is CAWSVNRSGGSRNEKLFF. The CDR3 nucleotides read TGTGCCTGGAGTGTAAACAGGTCAGGGGGGAGTCGAAATGAAAAACTGTTTTTT. The whole variable domain, remainder taken from reference TRBV30 and TRBJ1-4, is SQTIHQWPATLVQPVGSPLSLECTVEGTSNPNLYWYRQAAGRGLQLLFYSVGIGQISSEVPQNLSASRPQDRQFILSSKKLLLSDSGFYLCAWSVNRSGGSRNEKLFFGSGTQLSVL.

Regarding this clone: Other nucleotide sequences in the sample specify the same CDR3. This chain connects TRBV19 to TRBJ1-5, with TRBD1 matching over 8 bases. CDR3 length: 15 amino acids. V dropped 1 base and J dropped 6; count of bases not matched to a gene: 5. The germline CDR1 and CDR2 sequences are LNHDA and SQIVND (reference sequence). CDR3 bases: TGTGCCAGTAGTATAGGTACAGGGGGAGGTCAGCCCCAGCATTTT. This gives the protein CASSIGTGGGQPQHF.

The V gene is TRBV30, the J gene TRBJ2-7, with TRBD1 identical over 9 bases. V lost 5 bases, J lost 2 bases, and 7 bases stayed unmatched. Germline V gene data show CDR1 as GTSNPN and CDR2 as SVGIG (reference sequence). The CDR3 has 14 amino acids. In DNA, the CDR3 is TGTGCCTGGGGACCCGGGACAGGGACCTACGAGCAGTACTTC. Translated: CAWGPGTGTYEQYF.

This clone was seen once. V and J are TRBV28 and TRBJ1-1, with D possibly matching TRBD1 (6 bases). CDR1 MDHEN and CDR2 SYDVKM come from the germline V gene. CDR3 length equals 13 residues. The V gene lost 4 bases and the J gene lost 7 bases, with 13 bases spanning the gap. CDR3 in amino acids: CASSWGLGLEAFF. CDR3 nucleotides: TGTGCCAGCAGTTGGGGGCTGGGCCTTGAAGCTTTCTTT.

The chain carries TRBV15 and TRBJ2-1; 7 positions match TRBD2. There are 15 residues in the CDR3. Per the germline V gene, CDR1 is LNHNV and CDR2 is YYDKDF (reference sequence). After removal of 8 bases from V and 8 bases from J, the junction contained 15 bases not matched to a gene. Here the CDR3 reads CATSAGRGRWDEQFF. Written as DNA, the CDR3 is TGTGCCACCTCAGCAGGGAGGGGTCGGTGGGATGAGCAGTTCTTC. Using reference TRBV15 and TRBJ2-1 for the parts outside the CDR3, the full variable domain is DAMVIQNPRYQVTQFGKPVTLSCSQTLNHNVMYWYQQKSSQAPKLLFHYYDKDFNNEADTPDNFQSRRPNTSFCFLDIRSPGLGDTAMYLCATSAGRGRWDEQFFGPGTRLTVL.

This clone has a single count. The genes are TRBV7-2 and TRBJ1-1; maybe TRBD1 (6 bases). This CDR3 has 15 amino acids. Between the trimmed V and J ends, which lost 5 bases and 2 bases, there was a span of 15 bases. Germline values: CDR1 SGHTA, CDR2 FQGNSA. CDR3 protein: CASSRTGGPNTEAFF. In nucleotides, the CDR3 is TGTGCCAGCAGCCGAACGGGGGGGCCAAACACTGAAGCTTTCTTT.

The chain uses TRBV7-9 and TRBJ2-7; TRBD1 aligns across 8 bases. The CDR3 runs 17 residues. Looked up from germline, CDR1 is SEHNR and CDR2 is FQNEAQ (reference sequence). With 5 bases clipped from V and 1 base from J, the junction kept 13 bases outside the gene matches. CDR3 residues: CASSPAPGTGRSYEQYV. CDR3 coding DNA: TGTGCCAGCAGCCCCGCCCCAGGGACAGGACGGTCCTACGAGCAGTACGTC.

The rearrangement uses TRBV5-4 and TRBJ1-2; 9 positions agree with TRBD1. The CDR3 is made up of 17 amino acids. The junction had 22 bases not matched to a gene; V was cut back by 4 bases and J by 12 bases. Germline-derived CDR1 and CDR2 are SGHNT and YYREEE (reference sequence). For the CDR3, the DNA is TGTGCCAGCAGCCCGATAATGCGAACAGGGGGCTGGAGGGGCCACACCTTC. Protein sequence: CASSPIMRTGGWRGHTF.

In the case of this clone: This CDR3 is also generated by other DNA sequences in the sample. V and J are TRBV5-6 and TRBJ1-4, with D tentatively TRBD1 (5 bases). CDR1 and CDR2 (germline): SGHDT, YYEEEE. CDR3 length equals 13 residues. The V gene lost 5 bases and the J gene lost 8 bases, with 13 bases spanning the gap. The CDR3 here is CASRAPGNEKLFF. CDR3 sequence (DNA): TGTGCCAGCAGGGCCCCAGGGAACGAAAAACTGTTTTTT.

V is TRBV5-1 and J is TRBJ2-7; 7 bases fit TRBD2. Germline values: CDR1 SGHRS, CDR2 YFSETQ. With 4 bases clipped from V and 0 bases from J, the junction kept 4 bases outside the gene matches. The CDR3 loop spans 14 amino acids. As DNA, the CDR3 is TGCGCCAGCAGCGAACTAGCGAACTCCTACGAGCAGTACTTC. It codes for CASSELANSYEQYF.

The CDR3 sequence is CASSLAPRTEAFF. The CDR3 bases are TGTGCCAGCAGCTTAGCGCCAAGGACAGAAGCTTTCTTT. The rearrangement uses TRBV7-2 and TRBJ1-1; D possibly corresponds to TRBD1 (5 bases). Trimming shortened V by 0 bases and J by 8 bases, and 10 bases separated the two germline ends. The CDR3 contains 13 residues. Germline-derived CDR1 and CDR2 are SGHTA and FQGNSA. The whole variable domain, remainder taken from reference TRBV7-2 and TRBJ1-1, is GAGVSQSPSNKVTEKGKDVELRCDPISGHTALYWYRQSLGQGLEFLIYFQGNSAPDKSGLPSDRFSAERTGGSVSTLTIQRTQQEDSAVYLCASSLAPRTEAFFGQGTRLTVV.

V gene TRBV7-2 combines with J gene TRBJ1-2; 7 bases are shared with TRBD1. V shed 4 bases, J shed 4 bases, and the junction held 3 bases outside the gene matches. Germline lookup yields CDR1 SGHTA and CDR2 FQGNSA. The CDR3 has 13 residues. CDR3 DNA sequence: TGTGCCAGCAGCTCGACAGGGCGCTATGGCTACACCTTC. Encoded protein: CASSSTGRYGYTF.

This clone has only a few counts. The chain links TRBV19 to TRBJ1-1; the match to TRBD1 covers 7 bases. The CDR3 contains 16 residues. Germline CDR1 reads LNHDA; CDR2 reads SQIVND (reference sequence). The J segment lost 5 bases and the V segment lost 4 bases, leaving 13 bases of the junction unmatched. CDR3 bases: TGTGCCAGTAGTACGCTGACAGGGTCTCAAGGGACTGAAGCTTTCTTT. Its protein product is CASSTLTGSQGTEAFF.

The V gene is TRBV27, the J gene TRBJ2-1; TRBD1 is a possible D gene (5 bases). The CDR3 has 15 residues. V lost 4 bases and J 0 bases, leaving 10 bases between the germline ends. Germline V gene sequence: CDR1 MNHEY, CDR2 SMNVEV (reference sequence). CDR3 coding DNA: TGTGCCAGCAGTTCCCCAGGGCACTCCTACAATGAGCAGTTCTTC. Its protein product is CASSSPGHSYNEQFF.